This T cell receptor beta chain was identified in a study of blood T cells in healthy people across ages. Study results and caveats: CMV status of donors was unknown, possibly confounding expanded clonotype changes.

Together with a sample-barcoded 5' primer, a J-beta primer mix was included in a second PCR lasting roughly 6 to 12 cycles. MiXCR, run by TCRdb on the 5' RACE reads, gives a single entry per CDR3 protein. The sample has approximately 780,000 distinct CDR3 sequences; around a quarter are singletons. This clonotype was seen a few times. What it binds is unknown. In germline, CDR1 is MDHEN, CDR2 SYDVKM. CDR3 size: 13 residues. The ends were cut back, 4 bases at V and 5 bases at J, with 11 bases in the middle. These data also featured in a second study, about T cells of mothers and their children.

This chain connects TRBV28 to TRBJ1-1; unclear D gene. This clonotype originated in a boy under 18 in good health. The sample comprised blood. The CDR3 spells CASSWYTETEAFF. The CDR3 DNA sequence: TGTGCCAGCAGTTGGTACACCGAGACTGAAGCTTTCTTT.